This T cell receptor (beta chain) emerged from a study of human T cells and chemical hapten exposure. As for time point: healthy volunteer bleed at 2 weeks. The study extracted total RNA from unfractionated whole blood. Within the library, unique molecular identifiers were attached to each individual cDNA molecule. TCRdb passed the RACE reads through MiXCR, listing each CDR3 protein once. The data hold tens of thousands of distinct CDR3 sequences, with around 4.1% observed a single time. Germline assignment: CDR1 SQVTM and CDR2 ANQGSEA. V dropped 4 bases and J dropped 4; count of bases not matched to a gene: 0. The CDR3 has 12 amino acids.

The V and J genes are TRBV29-1 and TRBJ1-1; TRBD1 matches at 10 bases. The receptor comes from a female donor in good health. Some clones in this sample may be carry-over from other donors' samples. Input material: whole blood. DNA for the CDR3: TGCAGCGTTGGACAGGGGGCCACTGAAGCTTTCTTT. Translating it yields CSVGQGATEAFF.